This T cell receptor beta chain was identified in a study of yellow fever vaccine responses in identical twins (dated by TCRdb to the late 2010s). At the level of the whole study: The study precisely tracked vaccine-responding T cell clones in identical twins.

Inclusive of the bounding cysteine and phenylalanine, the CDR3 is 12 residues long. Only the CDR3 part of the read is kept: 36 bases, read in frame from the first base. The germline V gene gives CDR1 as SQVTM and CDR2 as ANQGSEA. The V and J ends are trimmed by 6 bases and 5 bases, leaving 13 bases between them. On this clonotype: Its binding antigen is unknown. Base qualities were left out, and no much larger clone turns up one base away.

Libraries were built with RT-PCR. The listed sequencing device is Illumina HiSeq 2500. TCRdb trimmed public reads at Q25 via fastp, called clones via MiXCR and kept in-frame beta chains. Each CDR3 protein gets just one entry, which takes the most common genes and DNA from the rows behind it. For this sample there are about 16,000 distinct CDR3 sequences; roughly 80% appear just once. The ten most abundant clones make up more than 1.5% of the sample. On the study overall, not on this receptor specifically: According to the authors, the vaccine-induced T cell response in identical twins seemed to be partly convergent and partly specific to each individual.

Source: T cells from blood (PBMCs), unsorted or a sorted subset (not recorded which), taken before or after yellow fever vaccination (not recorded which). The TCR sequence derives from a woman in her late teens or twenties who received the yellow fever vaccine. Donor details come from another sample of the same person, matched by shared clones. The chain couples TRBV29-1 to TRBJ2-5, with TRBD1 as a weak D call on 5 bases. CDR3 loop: CSVVRGGETQYF. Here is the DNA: TGCAGCGTCGTAAGGGGTGGGGAGACCCAGTACTTC.